This TCR beta chain was sequenced for a study of CD8+ T cells in alopecia areata. Study details: Treated individuals took tofacitinib by mouth, 5 to 10 mg twice daily.

A word on this clone: The antigen remains undetermined.

Germline V gives CDR1 GTSNPN, CDR2 SVGIG (reference sequence). Deletions cut 0 bases from V and 5 bases from J, with 7 bases between. The CDR3 runs to 12 residues. As the sequencing template, cDNA was produced by extracting RNA and reverse transcribing it. Libraries were prepared by immunoSEQ multiplex PCR; TCRdb keeps only in-frame clonotypes and omits some of them. The sample gives about 280,000 clones, 58% of which show up once; about 1.8% is in the top ten. Study results and limitations: Administration of tofacitinib significantly diminished scalp clonality and expanded CD8+ clones within the top 100.

This sample's treatment: oral pan-JAK inhibitor, 5-10 mg twice daily. This TCR derives from a human donor with alopecia areata. The genes are TRBV30 and TRBJ1-2; D remains ambiguous. Source: CD4+ T cells sorted from blood, taken at week 24, from a patient treated with tofacitinib. CDR3 sequence (DNA): TGTGCCTGGAGTGTAGGGCAGTATGGCTACACCTTC. The encoded protein is CAWSVGQYGYTF.